This TCR beta chain is from a study of prognosis after radiotherapy for stage I lung cancer. General study findings and limits: Reportedly, the usage of TRBV and TRBJ genes was not the same in patients with and without metastases. Clone counts measured for unique TCRs fell after stereotactic body radiation therapy, median approximately 9,600 versus 7,200.

Node-negative status on CT and PET/CT applied to all patients, none having prior chemotherapy, radiotherapy or other malignancies. Amplicons of TCR beta CDR3 were generated from genomic DNA by two-round multiplex PCR. Round one of PCR was performed, and it used primers specific to each TRBV and TRBJ gene. MiXCR, applied by TCRdb to the multiplex PCR reads, yields one record per CDR3 protein. The sample has around 20,000 distinct CDR3 sequences, around 37% seen once. This clonotype showed up many times. Its antigen remains unknown. The sequences come from PBMCs, collected before or after stereotactic body radiation therapy (not recorded which). This receptor was identified in a donor aged 50 or older with non-small cell lung cancer.

The CDR3 DNA is TGTGCCAGCTCACCACTTAATATCGGGGATTACAATGAGCAGTTCTTC. It yields the protein CASSPLNIGDYNEQFF. The chain couples TRBV18 to TRBJ2-1; possibly TRBD2 for D (5 bases). Looked up from germline, CDR1 is KGHSH and CDR2 is LQKENI. V shed 1 base and J shed 4 bases, with 14 bases lying between them. The CDR3 totals 16 residues.